Listed below are T cell receptor beta chains from one sample, sequenced in a study of T-cell reconstitution after alpha-beta-depleted transplantation in children. TCRdb ran MiXCR on the PCR reads and lists one entry per CDR3 protein. Found here are 170,000 or so distinct CDR3 sequences, approximately 6.8% of them singletons; the top ten hold around 3.1%. The sequenced sample was PBMCs from the stem cell graft donor, obtained from the stem cell graft. These receptors were obtained from a human donor who donated a stem cell graft to a child with Wiskott-Aldrich syndrome. Each CDR3 is given with its conserved first and last residue.

V gene	CDR3 length	CDR3 protein
TRBV4-3	14	CASSQDEAGNTIYF
TRBV7-2	13	CASSLGGGYEQYF
TRBV2	16	CASSEGGLGAADTQYF
TRBV20-1	14	CSARDRTANTEAFF
TRBV20-1	12	CSAPTGGNIQYF
TRBV12-3/TRBV12-4	15	CASSLFLSGANVLTF
TRBV6-5	17	CASSFSPLASGGNTIYF
TRBV5-1	13	CASSDNSYNEQFF
TRBV27	18	CSSSLSPISEGALDEQYF
TRBV18	15	CASSPPSHTQETQYF
TRBV28	14	CASSKWTVNNEQFF
TRBV9	15	CASSFLPGQAYEQYF
TRBV2	14	CASSEQGTLTEQYF
TRBV11-2	19	CASSGSGTSGRTSKSEQFF
TRBV6-2/TRBV6-3	15	CASSYSAGAYNEQFF
TRBV29-1	11	CSVDRGYEQYF
TRBV7-7	17	CASSSRTSGTNTGELFF
TRBV2	15	CASSEGARTYTEQFF
TRBV12-3/TRBV12-4	15	CASSLPAGIAYEQYF
TRBV5-6	17	CASSLGLAGVSSYEQYF
TRBV30	13	CAWSPRVGDTQYF
TRBV20-1	17	CSARDQNREGVSTEAFF
TRBV20-1	12	CSATIKRGTQYF
TRBV29-1	14	CSAAGLAVYNEQFF
TRBV7-9	15	CASSDRDLAGETQYF
TRBV7-8	16	CASSLAGDWSNQPQHF
TRBV28	14	CASSPGPYNYGYTF
TRBV20-1	12	CSAGQGDTEALF
TRBV5-1	16	CASTMGTSGRVAEQYF
TRBV29-1	13	CSVASGVGTEAFF
TRBV7-2	18	CASSILTGGRGFGSPLHF
TRBV12-3/TRBV12-4	14	CASSLQGDLYGYTF
TRBV12-3/TRBV12-4	14	CASSPPNSFYGYTF
TRBV12-3/TRBV12-4	13	CASSLLASETQYF
TRBV5-4	15	CASSPNTAYQETQYF
TRBV24-1	14	CATSVRERTDTQYF
TRBV7-2	15	CASSDRTGLNTEAFF
TRBV13	15	CASSRRGGLGNTIYF
TRBV27	11	CASRGTGELFF
TRBV5-1	13	CASSPNGGSEAFF
TRBV20-1	14	CSARDSGATGELFF
TRBV18	14	CASSPQLNTGELFF
TRBV29-1	13	CSVPNDRIYGYTF
TRBV6-2/TRBV6-3	14	CASSSGPRRGEQYF
TRBV28	13	CASFPADYNEQFF
TRBV19	15	CASSTRRIRNTEAFF
TRBV20-1	15	CSARGQVMDRNGYTF
TRBV13	16	CASSLAAQTGTDTQYF
TRBV29-1	10	CSVWSNEQFF